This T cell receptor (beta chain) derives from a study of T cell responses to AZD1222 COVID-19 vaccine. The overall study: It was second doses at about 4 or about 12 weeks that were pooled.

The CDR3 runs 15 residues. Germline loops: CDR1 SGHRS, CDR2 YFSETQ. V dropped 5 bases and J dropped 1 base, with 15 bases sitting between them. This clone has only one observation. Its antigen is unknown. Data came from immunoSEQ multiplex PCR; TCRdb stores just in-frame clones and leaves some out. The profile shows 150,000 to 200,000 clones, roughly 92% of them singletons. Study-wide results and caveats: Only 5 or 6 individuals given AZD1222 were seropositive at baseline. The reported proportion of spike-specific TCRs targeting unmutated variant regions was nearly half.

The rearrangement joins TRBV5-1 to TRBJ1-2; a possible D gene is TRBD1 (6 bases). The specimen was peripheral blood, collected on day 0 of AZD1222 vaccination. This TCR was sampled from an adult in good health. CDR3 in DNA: TGCGCCAGCAGACTGAGAACGGACAGTAACTATGGCTACACCTTC. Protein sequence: CASRLRTDSNYGYTF. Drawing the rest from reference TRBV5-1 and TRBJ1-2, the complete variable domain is KAGVTQTPRYLIKTRGQQVTLSCSPISGHRSVSWYQQTPGQGLQFLFEYFSETQRNKGNFPGRFSGRQFSNSRSEMNVSTLELGDSALYLCASRLRTDSNYGYTFGSGTRLTVV.